This T cell receptor (beta chain) is drawn from a study of human T cells and chemical hapten exposure (TCRdb year 2021). As for the study more broadly: For sensitization, 2% DPC in acetone was applied to a 2 cm by 2 cm area of upper inner arm skin. Patch testing was performed on the upper back with Finn chambers containing 0.01% DPC, and the patch tests were scored after 6 days according to International Contact Dermatitis Research Group standards. Roughly 30 alopecia patients provided blood for TCR sequencing at one to four time points (pre-sensitization, 2, 6 and 24 weeks). In alopecia patients, the study followed how the peripheral blood TCR repertoire changed in vivo over primary and secondary sensitization to diphenylcyclopropenone (DPC), a hapten. Libraries were combined into a pool for sequencing, and differences in TCR yield between samples came mainly from small differences in library volumes within the pool. Throughout the roughly 23-week study period, patients were also given weekly therapeutic DPC doses on the scalp. Blood was sampled from patients pre-sensitization (week 0) and at 2, 6 and about 24 weeks after DPC sensitization. The patient cohort, mostly female, included alopecia areata with under or over 50% scalp involvement, alopecia totalis and alopecia universalis. Findings and caveats that apply to the study as a whole: After repeated subsampling, the strength of the expansion versus patch-test correlation and the threshold at which it became significant changed. Patch test score was positively correlated with the number of PT1 expanded TCRs, with significance at thresholds 8, 16 and 32 but not at 4. Because every patient had alopecia, a presumed autoimmune disease, the patients' immune response might differ from that of healthy individuals. DPC sensitization did not change how many TCRs were above 1 in 1000 frequency, and no evidence was found of alterations in global repertoire structure. Significantly more large CDR3 similarity clusters were formed by expanded TCRs than by pre-sensitization or healthy control sets, consistent with antigen-driven responses.

This clonotype occurred many times. No cognate antigen has been identified for it. Base-call qualities are not available, and no considerably larger clone is one nucleotide away. The library relied on RACE. The listed sequencing device is NextSeq 500. During library preparation, unique molecular identifiers were attached to individual cDNA molecules so that TCRs could be counted quantitatively and reproducibly. Each blood RNA sample was used to sequence both TCR alpha and TCR beta chains. The authors' analysis ran thus. The median number of TCRs per sample was 95,638, ranging from about 20,000 to 750,000. V, J and CDR3 annotation of the TCR reads was performed with the Decombinator software suite. Every sample was subsampled to the same number of TCRs (28,000) for the PS versus PT1 abundance plots. Expanded TCRs were defined as absent before sensitization and observed at least eight times at the 2-week time point. TCRdb itself trimmed the public reads at Q25 with fastp, ran MiXCR and retained productive beta chains. Each record represents a unique CDR3 protein, reported with the most common genes and DNA among its rows. V and J calls and clone size were set by TCRdb, not the authors. Present in this sample are more than 90,000 distinct CDR3 sequences, roughly a tenth of which were seen just once. About 2.4% of the sample lies in the top ten.

V and J are trimmed by 2 bases and 6 bases, and the gene matches miss 12 bases of the junction. The germline V gene gives CDR1 as MNHNS and CDR2 as SASEGT. The CDR3 spans 17 residues, from the cysteine through the phenylalanine. Of all the DNA, just the CDR3 is kept, 51 bases in frame from base 1. Taken with the paper, the label for time point translates to: patch test 1, 2 weeks after DPC sensitization. The meaning of the sample's treatment or condition label: therapeutic diphenylcyclopropenone sensitization with weekly scalp DPC. Blood at each patch-test visit was drawn before the patch test was applied. Eligible patients were aged 18 to 70, diagnosed with alopecia, deemed suitable for DPC therapy, and excluded if pregnant. Total RNA was isolated from unfractionated whole blood collected in Tempus Blood RNA tubes.

Sequencing used whole blood, obtained in connection with sensitization to the hapten diphenylcyclopropenone (DPC). The sequence came from a middle-aged man with alopecia areata. Some clones in this sample may be carry-over from other donors' samples. Recombination joined TRBV6-1 with TRBJ2-3; 9 bases in between match TRBD2. The CDR3: CASSEWSGLATLDTQYF. The nucleotides read TGTGCCAGCAGTGAATGGTCGGGACTAGCAACGCTTGATACGCAGTATTTT.